The 30 T cell receptor beta chains below were found in one sample sequenced in a study of T cell clonality in common variable immunodeficiency (dated by TCRdb to about 2015). Receptors were amplified or captured by the immunoSEQ multiplex PCR assay. TCRdb stores this immuneACCESS table with in-frame sequences only. Part of the clones is absent; in the studies checked, under half of the shortfall reflects unresolved V genes, and no reason is known for the rest. The sample records over 30,000 clones, none occurring a single time. 3.8% of the sample is held by the ten biggest clonotypes. Material: peripheral blood mononuclear cells. These receptors were collected from a person aged 18-70 years in good health.

This clone was observed at least ten times. The CDR3 end is not reached by the read, which stops 3 residues before it; the germline J gene fills it in. The chain joins TRBV19 to TRBJ2-2, with a possible D match to TRBD1 (6 bases). The CDR3 contains 18 residues. Between the trimmed V and J ends, which lost 5 bases and 8 bases, there was a span of 27 bases. From germline, CDR1 is LNHDA and CDR2 SQIVND (reference sequence). Here the CDR3 reads CASSAATRTARVGGELFF. CDR3 DNA (partial): TGTGCCAGTAGTGCCGCCACCAGGACAGCTCGAGTCGGGGGGGAG.

Sample share makes this clone medium-sized. At one end the junction does not follow the germline gene, possibly because of a read error. The CDR3 is cut off 3 residues early in the read; its end comes from the germline J gene. The J gene is TRBJ1-4, the V gene TRBV4-2, with TRBD1 matching over 8 bases. CDR3 size: 15 residues. Germline assignment: CDR1 LGHNA and CDR2 YNFKEQ. The part of the CDR3 DNA that was read is TGCGCCAGCAGCCAAGGGGACAGGTTCCTCCCAAAA. This codes for CASSQGDRFLPK. The full CDR3 is CASSQGDRFLPKLFF.

The table lists this clone with many counts. The CDR3 end falls 3 residues outside the read, so it is completed with the germline J gene. This chain links TRBV18 with TRBJ2-1, with 11 bases fitting TRBD2. V dropped 6 bases and J dropped 8; count of bases not matched to a gene: 9. Germline values: CDR1 KGHSH, CDR2 LQKENI. The CDR3 is 15 residues long. Here the CDR3 reads CASSPGLAGSYEQFF. The DNA read from the CDR3 is TGTGCCAGCTCGCCCGGACTAGCGGGTAGTTATGAG.

Ten or more counts support this clone. The observed sequence ends 3 residues before the CDR3 terminus, with the missing tail filled in from the germline J gene. The gene calls are TRBV5-1 and TRBJ1-2, with D maybe TRBD1 (6 bases). The CDR3 is 15 residues long. Germline values: CDR1 SGHRS, CDR2 YFSETQ. Deletions cut 3 bases from V and 4 bases from J, with 16 bases between. The part of the CDR3 DNA that was read is TGCGCCAGCAGCTCCACGACAGGAGAAAGCTATGGC. Translated, it gives CASSSTTGESYG. The whole CDR3 protein reads CASSSTTGESYGYTF.

Many counts were recorded for this clone. The observed sequence ends 3 residues before the CDR3 terminus, with the missing tail filled in from the germline J gene. The genes are TRBV19 and TRBJ1-1; possible D gene TRBD1, 6 bases. The CDR3 covers 12 residues. Germline values: CDR1 LNHDA, CDR2 SQIVND (reference sequence). The CDR3 protein is CASMRATGEAFF. The covered CDR3 bases are TGTGCCAGTATGAGGGCCACAGGGGAA.

Many counts were recorded for this clone. The DNA read from the CDR3 is TGTGCCAGCAGCTTAGCCTCAGGGGGCGCGGATGAAAAA. It codes for CASSLASGGADEK. The entire CDR3 sequence reads CASSLASGGADEKLFF. The gene calls are TRBV7-2 and TRBJ1-4; 8 bases line up with TRBD1. Read data end 3 residues before the CDR3 end; the end is taken from the germline J gene. J was trimmed by 6 bases and V by 0 bases; bases with no gene match: 6. Germline CDR1 reads SGHTA; CDR2 reads FQGNSA. CDR3 length equals 16 residues.

This clone was detected ten times or more. Read data end 3 residues before the CDR3 end; the end is taken from the germline J gene. The chain combines TRBV11-2 with TRBJ1-1; D is ambiguous. This CDR3 comprises 12 residues. Germline values: CDR1 SGHAT, CDR2 FQNNGV. CDR3 sequence: CASSSWQATAFF. The part of the CDR3 DNA that was read is TGTGCCAGCAGCTCTTGGCAGGCCACG.

This clone was observed at least ten times. From the germline J gene comes the end of the CDR3, since the read stops 3 residues before it. The gene calls are TRBV5-1 and TRBJ2-2, with 8 bases fitting TRBD1. CDR1 and CDR2 from the germline V gene are SGHRS and YFSETQ. The CDR3 is 17 amino acids. Trimming at V came to 4 bases and at J to 1 base, leaving 9 bases not matched to a gene. CDR3 bases read: TGCGCCAGCAGCCCCCCTTGGGGGACAGGGAACACCGGGGAG. This encodes CASSPPWGTGNTGE. The complete CDR3 sequence is CASSPPWGTGNTGELFF.

Many counts were recorded for this clone. The read terminates 3 residues ahead of where the CDR3 ends, so the germline J gene completes it. V and J are TRBV18 and TRBJ2-1; D may be TRBD1 (5 bases). Trimming pared 4 bases from V and 4 bases from J, leaving 20 bases between. This CDR3 spans 17 amino acids. Germline V gives CDR1 KGHSH, CDR2 LQKENI. CDR3 bases read: TGTGCCAGCTCACGCTTAGACTTGGGCAGGGCATACAATGAG. This translates into CASSRLDLGRAYNE. The whole CDR3 protein is CASSRLDLGRAYNEQFF.

Concerning this clone itself: The CDR3 goes on 3 residues after the read ends, and that part is filled in from the germline J gene. The rearrangement links TRBV6-1 to TRBJ1-2; weak D call: TRBD1 (5 bases). There are 14 residues in the CDR3. V was clipped by 6 bases and J by 3 bases, with 14 bases between them. The germline V gene has CDR1 MNHNS and CDR2 SASEGT. The CDR3 DNA, read in part, is TGTGCCAGCAGGGAAAGCGGGGCTGACTATGGC. Protein: CASRESGADYG. The CDR3 in full is CASRESGADYGYTF.

This clone has ten or more counts. Read sequence stops 3 residues before the CDR3 end, and the germline J gene provides the missing end. This chain links TRBV20-1 with TRBJ2-1; 10 bases are a match to TRBD1. V shed 5 bases and J 8 bases; nucleotides not matched to a gene: 9. This CDR3 comprises 14 residues. Per germline, CDR1 DFQATT and CDR2 SNEGSKA (reference sequence). The covered CDR3 bases are TGCAGTGCTCGACAGGGGGCCGGGGGGGATGAG. The encoded protein is CSARQGAGGDE. The complete CDR3 sequence is CSARQGAGGDEQFF.

This clone was seen many times. The sequenced fragment ends 3 residues before the CDR3 boundary, so the rest is inferred from the germline J gene. The chain recombines TRBV7-8 with TRBJ2-1; 12 nucleotides line up with TRBD2. Germline V CDR1 and CDR2: SGHVS, FQNEAQ. The trim removed 5 bases at V and 8 bases at J, leaving 7 bases unmatched. CDR3 length equals 15 residues. CDR3 bases read: TGTGCCAGCAGCGAAGCGGGACTAGCGGGCGATGAG. Protein: CASSEAGLAGDE. The entire CDR3 reads CASSEAGLAGDEQFF.

There are many counts of this clone. One junction end disagrees with the germline gene, perhaps due to a read error. The read is 3 residues too short to cover the CDR3 end, so that end is filled in from the germline J gene. This chain links TRBV4-2 with TRBJ2-3, with TRBD1 as a possible D gene (6 bases). The CDR3 consists of 16 residues. CDR1 and CDR2 (germline): LGHNA, YNFKEQ. Partial CDR3 DNA: TGCGCCAGCAGCTTACACAGGGTCATTGGCACAGATACG. Translation gives CASSLHRVIGTDT. The whole CDR3 sequence is CASSLHRVIGTDTQYF.

This clone was found many times. The missing CDR3 end, 3 residues past where the read stops, is filled in from the germline J gene. The chain is built from TRBV5-1 and TRBJ1-1; TRBD1 matches at 11 bases. CDR1 SGHRS and CDR2 YFSETQ come from the germline V gene. J was trimmed by 3 bases and V by 4 bases; bases with no gene match: 11. The CDR3 consists of 17 residues. CDR3 DNA, as far as it was read: TGCGCCAGCAGCCTAACAGGACAGGGGGCTTGGGACACTGAA. Protein product: CASSLTGQGAWDTE. Given in full, the CDR3 is CASSLTGQGAWDTEAFF.

The sample holds a few counts of this clone. The sequence runs out 3 residues before the end of the CDR3; the remainder is reconstructed from the germline J gene. The chain carries TRBV18 and TRBJ2-7; D may be TRBD2 (6 bases). The CDR3 is made up of 14 amino acids. V was trimmed by 6 bases and J by 3 bases, leaving 15 bases between them. CDR1 KGHSH and CDR2 LQKENI come from the germline V gene. This chain's CDR3 is CASSLEGSGYEQYF. CDR3 DNA, as far as it was read: TGTGCCAGCTCCCTGGAGGGGTCCGGCTACGAG.

About this clone itself: With the read ending 3 residues before the CDR3 end, the germline J gene is used to fill in that end. V and J are TRBV2 and TRBJ2-1; 9 bases align to TRBD2. The ends lost 7 bases at V and 7 bases at J; junction bases unmatched: 5. CDR1 is SNHLY, CDR2 FYNNEI, per germline. This CDR3 has 13 amino acids. CDR3: CASIAGESNEQFF. The CDR3 DNA, read in part, is TGTGCCAGCATAGCGGGAGAATCGAATGAG.

This clone was seen many times. Sequencing ends 3 residues short of the CDR3 end; the germline J gene provides the rest. The V and J genes are TRBV5-1 and TRBJ2-5; D not resolved. V lost 5 bases and J 2 bases, leaving 7 bases between the germline ends. The CDR3 consists of 12 residues. The germline V gene encodes CDR1 SGHRS and CDR2 YFSETQ. The part of the CDR3 DNA that was read is TGCGCCAGCAGTAACTATCAAGAGACC. Its translation is CASSNYQET. The CDR3 in its entirety is CASSNYQETQYF.

The sequenced part of the CDR3 DNA is TGTGCCAGCAGCTACTACGGGACAGCTCAAGAGACG. It translates to CASSYYGTAQET. The whole CDR3 protein reads CASSYYGTAQETQYF. The V gene is TRBV7-9, the J gene TRBJ2-3; TRBD1 matches at 7 bases. The read terminates 3 residues before the CDR3 end, so the remaining end is supplied by the germline J gene. The germline gives CDR1 SEHNR, CDR2 FQNEAQ (reference sequence). The CDR3 contains 15 residues.

This clone has a count of ten or more. From the germline J gene comes the end of the CDR3, since the read stops 3 residues before it. V gene TRBV19 combines with J gene TRBJ1-2; maybe TRBD1 (5 bases). Germline assignment: CDR1 LNHDA and CDR2 SQIVND (reference sequence). Deletions cut 6 bases from V and 5 bases from J, with 19 bases between. The CDR3 length is 15 residues. The sequenced CDR3 bases are TGTGCCAGTAGCATGGGACTATCTACCCTTTATGGC. Protein sequence: CASSMGLSTLYG. The CDR3 reads in full as CASSMGLSTLYGYTF.

In this sample, this clone turned up many times. Read data end 3 residues before the CDR3 end; the end is taken from the germline J gene. This sample includes further DNA sequences coding for the same CDR3. The rearrangement links TRBV20-1 to TRBJ2-7, with TRBD1 matching 9 bases. V trimming: 3 bases; J trimming: 2 bases; junction bases outside the gene matches: 8. The germline V gene has CDR1 DFQATT and CDR2 SNEGSKA (reference sequence). The CDR3 is made up of 15 amino acids. CDR3 residues: CSARGPGQGTYEQYF. The part of the CDR3 DNA that was read is TGCAGTGCTAGGGGCCCGGGACAGGGAACCTACGAG.

This clone was recorded at least ten times. The DNA ends 3 residues before the CDR3 does, and the rest of the CDR3 is filled in from the germline J gene. The chain uses TRBV18 and TRBJ1-1; D unclear. Germline V lookup: CDR1 KGHSH, CDR2 LQKENI. The CDR3 is 13 amino acids. V lost 3 bases to trimming and J lost 1 base, with 6 bases between them. Here the CDR3 reads CASSPSGNTEAFF. The part of the CDR3 DNA that was read is TGTGCCAGCTCACCCTCAGGGAACACTGAA.

There are many counts of this clone. The CDR3: CSASLGTGGSNEQFF. CDR3 bases read: TGCAGTGCTAGTCTCGGGACAGGGGGGAGCAATGAG. The J gene is TRBJ2-1, the V gene TRBV20-1; the match to TRBD1 covers 11 bases. The CDR3 end lies 3 residues beyond the end of the read and is filled in from the germline J gene. Per germline, CDR1 DFQATT and CDR2 SNEGSKA (reference sequence). CDR3 size: 15 residues. V lost 3 bases to trimming and J lost 6 bases; unmatched junction nucleotides: 7.

This clone was recorded at least ten times. The sequenced fragment ends 3 residues before the CDR3 boundary, so the rest is inferred from the germline J gene. This sequence joins TRBV7-8 and TRBJ1-2; tentative D call: TRBD1 (6 bases). The germline V gene has CDR1 SGHVS and CDR2 FQNEAQ. The V end lost 4 bases, the J end lost 2 bases, and 14 bases lay between the germline ends. This CDR3 is 15 amino acids long. The CDR3 DNA, read in part, is TGTGCCAGCAGCTCCCGGGGGGCGCAGAACTATGGC. Translated, it gives CASSSRGAQNYG. The entire CDR3 protein is CASSSRGAQNYGYTF. Complete variable domain (other parts from reference TRBV7-8 and TRBJ1-2): GAGVSQSPRYKVAKRGQDVALRCDPISGHVSLFWYQQALGQGPEFLTYFQNEAQLDKSGLPSDRFFAERPEGSVSTLKIQRTQQEDSAVYLCASSSRGAQNYGYTFGSGTRLTVV.

This clone was observed many times. From the germline J gene comes the end of the CDR3, since the read stops 3 residues before it. The gene calls are TRBV20-1 and TRBJ1-2; 11 bases match TRBD1. Germline V gene lookup returns CDR1 DFQATT and CDR2 SNEGSKA (reference sequence). V shed 3 bases, J shed 3 bases, and the junction held 6 bases outside the gene matches. This CDR3 is 15 amino acids long. The CDR3 protein is CSARVWTGGDYGYTF. The CDR3 DNA, read in part, is TGCAGTGCTAGGGTGTGGACAGGGGGCGACTATGGC.

This clone was seen many times. The CDR3 extends 3 residues past the end of the read, so its final part is completed from the germline J gene. The genes are TRBV20-1 and TRBJ2-2; 7 positions match TRBD2. The CDR3 sequence is 18 residues long. CDR1 and CDR2 from the germline V gene are DFQATT and SNEGSKA (reference sequence). The V segment lost 1 base and the J segment 3 bases; nucleotides outside the gene matches: 14. The part of the CDR3 DNA that was read is TGCAGTGCTAGAGTGGGGCTCGGGGGAGGGCATCACACCGGGGAG. Encoded protein: CSARVGLGGGHHTGE. The complete CDR3 sequence is CSARVGLGGGHHTGELFF.

Ten or more counts support this clone. The sequence runs out 3 residues before the end of the CDR3; the remainder is reconstructed from the germline J gene. The chain carries TRBV28 and TRBJ2-2, with D tentatively TRBD1 (5 bases). CDR3 length: 14 amino acids. V lost 4 bases to trimming and J lost 2 bases, with 8 bases between them. Germline values: CDR1 MDHEN, CDR2 SYDVKM. The covered CDR3 bases are TGTGCCAGCAGTTCGGACACCAACACCGGGGAG. Translating gives CASSSDTNTGE. The entire CDR3 protein reads CASSSDTNTGELFF.

This clone was detected many times. Sequencing ends 3 residues short of the CDR3 end; the germline J gene provides the rest. This chain joins TRBV7-2 and TRBJ1-1; TRBD1 might be the D (5 bases). V lost 0 bases, J lost 1 base, and 12 bases lay in between. Germline V CDR1 and CDR2: SGHTA, FQGNSA. The CDR3 runs 16 residues. CDR3 DNA, as far as it was read: TGTGCCAGCAGCTTAGCGCCAGGGATGGGGAACACTGAA. It translates to CASSLAPGMGNTE. From start to end, the CDR3 is CASSLAPGMGNTEAFF.

This clone showed up many times. The read terminates 3 residues before the CDR3 end, so the remaining end is supplied by the germline J gene. The chain joins TRBV19 to TRBJ2-5; TRBD1 might be the D (6 bases). The CDR3 is 13 residues long. Trimming took 8 bases from V and 2 from J, leaving 12 bases between them. CDR1 and CDR2 from the germline V gene are LNHDA and SQIVND (reference sequence). CDR3 bases read: TGTGCCAGTTCCGCACAGGGACAAGAGACC. This codes for CASSAQGQET. The full CDR3 protein is CASSAQGQETQYF. The full variable domain, its missing parts supplied by reference TRBV19 and TRBJ2-5, is DGGITQSPKYLFRKEGQNVTLSCEQNLNHDAMYWYRQDPGQGLRLIYYSQIVNDFQKGDIAEGYSVSREKKESFPLTVTSAQKNPTAFYLCASSAQGQETQYFGPGTRLLVL.

This clone came up many times. The read ends 3 residues shy of where the CDR3 ends; the end is completed using the germline J gene. The rearrangement joins TRBV20-1 to TRBJ2-3; D gene unclear. This CDR3 contains 14 residues. Looked up from germline, CDR1 is DFQATT and CDR2 is SNEGSKA (reference sequence). V lost 6 bases to trimming and J lost 2 bases, with 15 bases between them. CDR3 DNA (partial): TGCAGTGCGTCAGGTGAAGACCTCACAGATACG. It encodes CSASGEDLTDT. The whole CDR3 is CSASGEDLTDTQYF.

Ten or more counts support this clone. Coverage ceases 3 residues before the CDR3 finishes, and the germline J gene fills in the end. The V gene is TRBV19, the J gene TRBJ1-5; D gene unclear. Germline values: CDR1 LNHDA, CDR2 SQIVND (reference sequence). The length of the CDR3 is 13 residues. V gave up 5 bases and J gave up 6 bases, with 11 bases separating them. This CDR3 is CASSRGFGQPQHF. The sequenced part of the CDR3 DNA is TGTGCCAGTAGTCGGGGTTTCGGTCAGCCC.